This T cell receptor beta chain was recovered during a study of post-analysis software for immune sequencing data. This clonotype was observed once. Its antigen is still unknown. Each TCR beta cDNA library carried unique molecular identifiers. A population of roughly 0.85 to 10 million T cells gave rise to roughly 0.5 million cDNA molecules. TCRdb analysed the PCR reads with MiXCR anew, one entry per CDR3 protein. Here the sample spans more than 450,000 distinct CDR3 sequences, roughly 34% being singletons. Regarding the study as a whole: The five TRBV segments detected at higher frequency in patients than in controls included TRBV5-6, TRBV5-1 and TRBV20-1. Strong co-clustering by F measure linked samples that shared a preparation batch.

The V gene's germline CDR1 is MNHNS and CDR2 SASEGT. The CDR3 is made up of 10 amino acids. Trimming shortened V by 7 bases and J by 8 bases, and 8 bases separated the two germline ends. The gene calls are TRBV6-1 and TRBJ1-1; D gene unclear. The source is a girl between 2 and 17 years old with multiple sclerosis. The sequenced material came from blood. The CDR3 DNA reads as TGTGCCAGCACAAGGCTAGAAGCTTTCTTT. Translating it yields CASTRLEAFF.